The entry below describes one T cell receptor (beta chain). Its target is unknown. The data derive from a study of T cell responses to AZD1222 COVID-19 vaccine. Study-level points and caveats: Repertoire sampling occurred only after the peak T cell response.

TCRdb keeps only in-frame clones here, not all; method: immunoSEQ multiplex PCR. Here the sample spans 120,000 or so clones, roughly 85% being singletons. Trimming at V came to 1 base and at J to 7 bases, leaving 8 bases not matched to a gene. Germline V gene sequence: CDR1 GTSNPN, CDR2 SVGIG (reference sequence). The CDR3 is made up of 15 amino acids. This sequence originates from an adult in good health. Source: peripheral blood, taken on day 0 of AZD1222 vaccination. V is TRBV30 and J is TRBJ1-4, with TRBD1 matching 8 bases. In DNA form, the CDR3 reads TGTGCCTGGAGTGCTACTACAGGGGGGGGTGAAAAACTGTTTTTT. Residues: CAWSATTGGGEKLFF.